This paragraph reports one TCR beta chain. Its antigen is not identified. V was clipped by 5 bases and J by 0 bases, with 11 bases between them. This CDR3 spans 14 amino acids. CDR1 is LNHDA, CDR2 SQIVND, per germline (reference sequence). Investigators excluded patients with uncontrolled infection, other autoimmune disease, pregnancy or lactation. Each diagnosis was grounded in clinical symptoms, serum thyroxine and TRAb, thyroid ultrasound, and orbital computed tomography. This sample is part of a study of T cells in Graves' hyperthyroidism and ophthalmopathy. Study-level results: Ophthalmopathy could be told apart from stable hyperthyroidism with a 13 V-J model. Blood also contained most expanded thyroid clonotypes above 0.001.

Regions amplified from RNA transcripts were the TCR beta CDR3 regions. HTBI primers were employed in a first-round RT-PCR of the TCR CDR3. TCRdb called the multiplex PCR reads again in MiXCR, with one record for every CDR3 protein. The sample records about 400,000 distinct CDR3 sequences, approximately 14% being singletons. This rearrangement joins TRBV19 to TRBJ2-7; tentatively, D is TRBD1 (5 bases). The clonotype originates from a woman younger than 30 with Graves' hyperthyroidism. Sequenced sample: blood. The DNA of the CDR3 is TGTGCCAGTAGTGGAGACAGAAACTCCTACGAGCAGTACTTC. Translation: CASSGDRNSYEQYF.